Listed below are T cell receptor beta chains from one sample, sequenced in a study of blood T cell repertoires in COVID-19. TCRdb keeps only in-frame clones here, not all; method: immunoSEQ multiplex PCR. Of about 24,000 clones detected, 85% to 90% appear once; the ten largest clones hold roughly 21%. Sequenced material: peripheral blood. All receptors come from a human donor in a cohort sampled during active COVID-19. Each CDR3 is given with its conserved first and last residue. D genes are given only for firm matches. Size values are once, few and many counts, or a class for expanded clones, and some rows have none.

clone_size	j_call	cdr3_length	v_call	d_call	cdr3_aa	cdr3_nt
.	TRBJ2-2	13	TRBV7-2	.	CASSLGITGELFF	TGTGCCAGCAGCTTAGGTATCACCGGGGAGCTGTTTTTT
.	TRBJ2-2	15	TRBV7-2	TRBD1	CASSLLPGGPGELFF	TGTGCCAGCAGCTTACTTCCAGGGGGCCCCGGGGAGCTGTTTTTT
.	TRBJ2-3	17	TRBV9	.	CASSVGSTGIVTDTQYF	TGTGCCAGCAGCGTAGGATCGACGGGTATTGTCACAGATACGCAGTATTTT
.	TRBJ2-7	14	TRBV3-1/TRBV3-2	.	CASSQLARQDEQYF	TGTGCCAGCAGCCAATTGGCCCGACAGGACGAGCAGTACTTC
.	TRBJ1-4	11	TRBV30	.	CAWSFREKLFF	TGTGCCTGGAGTTTTCGTGAAAAACTGTTTTTT
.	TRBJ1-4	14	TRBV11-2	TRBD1	CASSTDRGWEKLFF	TGTGCCAGCAGCACAGACAGGGGATGGGAAAAACTGTTTTTT
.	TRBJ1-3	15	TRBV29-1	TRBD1	CSAWDRGFSGNTIYF	TGCAGCGCCTGGGACAGGGGGTTTTCTGGAAACACCATATATTTT
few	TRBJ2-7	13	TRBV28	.	CASSPGRGDEQYF	TGTGCCAGCAGCCCCGGCAGGGGTGACGAGCAGTACTTC
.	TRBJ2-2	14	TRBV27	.	CASSLFSNTGELFF	TGTGCCAGCAGTTTATTCTCGAACACCGGGGAGCTGTTTTTT
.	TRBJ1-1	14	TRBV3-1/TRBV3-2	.	CASSQSRVNTEAFF	TGTGCCAGCAGCCAATCGAGGGTGAACACTGAAGCTTTCTTT
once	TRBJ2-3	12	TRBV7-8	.	CASSRSPDTQYF	TGTGCCAGCAGCCGTAGTCCAGATACGCAGTATTTT
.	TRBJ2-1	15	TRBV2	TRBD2	CASAVGGGQVWEQFF	TGTGCCAGCGCCGTCGGGGGGGGCCAAGTTTGGGAGCAGTTCTTC
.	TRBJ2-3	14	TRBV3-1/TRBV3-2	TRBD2	CASSGLAGGNTQYF	TGTGCCAGCAGCGGTCTAGCGGGAGGTAATACGCAGTATTTT
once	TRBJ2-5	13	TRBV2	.	CASSEENLGTQYF	TGTGCCAGCAGTGAAGAAAACCTCGGGACCCAGTACTTC
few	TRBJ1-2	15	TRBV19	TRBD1	CASQPTGAAGYGYTF	TGTGCCAGTCAACCCACAGGGGCTGCTGGCTATGGCTACACCTTC
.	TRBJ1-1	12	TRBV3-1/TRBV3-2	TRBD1	CASGQAGTEAFF	TGTGCCAGTGGACAGGCGGGCACTGAAGCTTTCTTT